The rows below give T cell receptor beta chains drawn from one sample of a study of beta chain features in type 1 diabetes. The data were produced by immunoSEQ multiplex PCR, yet TCRdb's version contains in-frame clones alone and is incomplete. The sample consists of 220,000 or so clones, approximately 70% of them appearing once. The sample consisted of naive CD4+ T cells from blood. The receptors shown here come from a man aged 25-45 years in good health. Each CDR3 is given with its conserved first and last residue. The D gene is left open where the match is weak. Rows may omit the clone size; those that give it use once, few, many or a size class.

DNA,CDR3,V,length,D,J,size
TGTGCCTGGAGTGTCGGAACGGTTTCTGGTGGCTACACCTTC,CAWSVGTVSGGYTF,TRBV30,14,-,TRBJ1-2,few
TGTGCCTGGAGTAAGGACAGTTTGGGTGAGCAGTACTTC,CAWSKDSLGEQYF,TRBV30,13,-,TRBJ2-7,-
TGCAGCGTCGCCTTTGGGGCAACTAATGAAAAACTGTTTTTT,CSVAFGATNEKLFF,TRBV29-1,14,-,TRBJ1-4,-
TGTGCCAGCAGTGAATTCGTCGGACAGACACAAGAGACCCAGTACTTC,CASSEFVGQTQETQYF,TRBV25-1,16,-,TRBJ2-5,-
TGTGCCAGCGTGCGCGGACAAGACTATGGCTACACCTTC,CASVRGQDYGYTF,TRBV6-6,13,-,TRBJ1-2,-
TGTGCCAGCAGCTCCGTCGGGAAATACGAGCAGTACTTC,CASSSVGKYEQYF,TRBV7-9,13,-,TRBJ2-7,-
TGTGCCAGCAGCCTCTCCCTCACGGGGGGGACGCAGTATTTT,CASSLSLTGGTQYF,TRBV7-2,14,TRBD2,TRBJ2-3,-
TGCAGCGTTGGAGGGGTAGACACCGGGGAGCTGTTTTTT,CSVGGVDTGELFF,TRBV29-1,13,-,TRBJ2-2,few
TGCAGCGTCCGGGACAGGGGTCCAGATGAGCAGTTCTTC,CSVRDRGPDEQFF,TRBV29-1,13,TRBD1,TRBJ2-1,few
TGTGCCAGCAGCTCCGGGACGCTGAGCACAGATACGCAGTATTTT,CASSSGTLSTDTQYF,TRBV7-2,15,-,TRBJ2-3,-
TGTGCCATCAGTGAGCGGGCAGGACTCTCCTACGAGCAGTACTTC,CAISERAGLSYEQYF,TRBV10-3,15,-,TRBJ2-7,-
TGTGCCAGCAGCTTGGGCGACAGGGTGAACACTGAAGCTTTCTTT,CASSLGDRVNTEAFF,TRBV5-4,15,TRBD1,TRBJ1-1,-
TGTGCCTGGGTACAAGAGACCCAGTACTTC,CAWVQETQYF,TRBV30,10,-,TRBJ2-5,-
TGTGCCACCAGCAGAGAAGGGGAAGGGATTCAGCCCCAGCATTTT,CATSREGEGIQPQHF,TRBV15,15,-,TRBJ1-5,-
TGTGCCTGGAGTGAAGGACACCCGAACGCCGGGGAGCTGTTTTTT,CAWSEGHPNAGELFF,TRBV30,15,-,TRBJ2-2,-
TGTGCCAGCAGCCAAGAAACCGGGAAAAACATTCAGTACTTC,CASSQETGKNIQYF,TRBV14,14,-,TRBJ2-4,-
TGCGCCAGCAGCCAAGGTGTAGGACAGAGAGAGACCCAGTACTTC,CASSQGVGQRETQYF,TRBV4-3,15,-,TRBJ2-5,-